These 9 T cell receptor beta chains came from one sample sequenced in a study of blood T cells in healthy people across ages. A sample-barcoded 5' primer and a J-beta primer mix were used in a second PCR of about 7 to 12 cycles. TCRdb called the 5' RACE reads again in MiXCR, with one record for every CDR3 protein. The sample contains over 600,000 distinct CDR3 sequences, 40% to 45% of which appear only once. What was sequenced was blood. The receptors come from a man aged 80 or over in good health.

This clonotype has a count of ten or more. The CDR3 sequence: CASSYSGIQYF. Written as DNA, the CDR3 is TGTGCCAGCAGTTATTCAGGCATTCAGTACTTC. The chain employs TRBV6-2 or TRBV6-3 and TRBJ2-4; no reliable D call. The germline V gene encodes CDR1 MNHEY and CDR2 SVGEGT. The V and J ends lost 3 bases and 9 bases respectively, with 6 bases between them. The CDR3 sequence is 11 residues long.

This clonotype was observed a handful of times. The chain has TRBV7-9 and TRBJ1-2; 8 nucleotides match TRBD1. Germline lookup yields CDR1 SEHNR and CDR2 FQNEAQ (reference sequence). With V trimmed by 2 bases and J by 4 bases, 3 bases remained unmatched. This CDR3 contains 14 residues. The CDR3 reads CASSLQGARYGYTF. CDR3 bases: TGTGCCAGCAGCTTACAGGGGGCTCGCTATGGCTACACCTTC.

The rearrangement joins TRBV29-1 to TRBJ1-4; possibly TRBD1 for D (6 bases). Per germline, CDR1 SQVTM and CDR2 ANQGSEA. CDR3 size: 15 residues. The V end was cut by 5 bases, the J end by 7 bases, with 20 bases between. Written as DNA, the CDR3 is TGCAGCGTTTCCACGTCAGGGGCCGGGAGTGAAAAACTGTTTTTT. This translates into CSVSTSGAGSEKLFF.

There are many counts of this clonotype. The chain couples TRBV28 to TRBJ1-2; D is undetermined. Germline CDR1 is MDHEN and CDR2 is SYDVKM. This CDR3 is 16 amino acids long. V lost 5 bases, J lost 0 bases, and 16 bases lay in between. CDR3 nucleotide sequence: TGTGCCAGCAGTGCACTACTTGAGGGTACTAACTATGGCTACACCTTC. Its protein product is CASSALLEGTNYGYTF.

The gene calls are TRBV6-2 or TRBV6-3 and TRBJ1-5; D not resolved. The germline gives CDR1 MNHEY, CDR2 SVGEGT. V dropped 6 bases and J dropped 5 bases, with 11 bases sitting between them. The CDR3 runs 13 residues. The CDR3 DNA sequence: TGTGCCAGCAGCACGCAAAGGGATCAGCCCCAGCATTTT. This gives the protein CASSTQRDQPQHF.

At least ten counts were recorded for this clonotype. The V gene is TRBV3-1, the J gene TRBJ1-2; D gene ambiguous. There are 13 residues in the CDR3. V lost 3 bases and J lost 4, with 9 bases in between. The germline V gene has CDR1 LGHDT and CDR2 YNNKEL (reference sequence). For the CDR3, the DNA is TGTGCCAGCAGCCAGGAGATTTTCTATGGCTACACCTTC. Its protein is CASSQEIFYGYTF.

The sample holds a few counts of this clonotype. The rearrangement joins TRBV10-1 to TRBJ2-3; D is perhaps TRBD2 (6 bases). The ends were cut back, 11 bases at V and 3 bases at J, with 18 bases in the middle. Germline V gives CDR1 WNHNN, CDR2 SYGVQD (reference sequence). This CDR3 is 14 amino acids long. The chain's CDR3 is CASQPGAPTDTQYF. CDR3 DNA: TGCGCCTCGCAGCCGGGAGCGCCAACAGATACGCAGTATTTT.

The chain uses TRBV2 and TRBJ1-1, with 11 positions matching TRBD1. With 4 bases clipped from V and 3 bases from J, the junction kept 1 base outside the gene matches. Germline V gene data show CDR1 as SNHLY and CDR2 as FYNNEI. The CDR3 consists of 14 residues. The CDR3 nucleotides are TGTGCCAGCAGTGGGACAGGGGGCCACACTGAAGCTTTCTTT. Protein sequence: CASSGTGGHTEAFF.

Details on this clonotype: A much larger clone differs from this one at a single base, so this may be a read error. The chain carries TRBV7-2 and TRBJ1-1; the D is unclear. Germline CDR1 SGHTA, CDR2 FQGNSA. The CDR3 contains 12 residues. V was trimmed by 3 bases and J by 1 base, leaving 3 bases between them. The CDR3 loop reads CASSFRNTEAFF. CDR3 DNA sequence: TGTGCCAGCAGCTTCAGGAACACTGAAGCTTTCTTT.